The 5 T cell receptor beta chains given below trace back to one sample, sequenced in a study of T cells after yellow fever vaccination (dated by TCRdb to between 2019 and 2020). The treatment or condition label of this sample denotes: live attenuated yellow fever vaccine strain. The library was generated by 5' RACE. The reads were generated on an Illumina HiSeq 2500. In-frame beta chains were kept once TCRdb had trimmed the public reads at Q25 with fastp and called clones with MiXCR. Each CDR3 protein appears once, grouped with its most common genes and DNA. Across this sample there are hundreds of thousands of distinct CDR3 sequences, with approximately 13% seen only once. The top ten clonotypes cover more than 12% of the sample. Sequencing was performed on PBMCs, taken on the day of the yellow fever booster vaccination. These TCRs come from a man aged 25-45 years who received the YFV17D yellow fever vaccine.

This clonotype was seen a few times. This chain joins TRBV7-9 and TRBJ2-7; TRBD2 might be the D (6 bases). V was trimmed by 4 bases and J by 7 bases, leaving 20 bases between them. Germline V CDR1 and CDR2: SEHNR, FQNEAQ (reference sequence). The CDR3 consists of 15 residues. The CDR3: CASSSEGTADWEQYF. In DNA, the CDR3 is TGTGCCAGCAGCTCGGAGGGGACGGCCGATTGGGAGCAGTACTTC.

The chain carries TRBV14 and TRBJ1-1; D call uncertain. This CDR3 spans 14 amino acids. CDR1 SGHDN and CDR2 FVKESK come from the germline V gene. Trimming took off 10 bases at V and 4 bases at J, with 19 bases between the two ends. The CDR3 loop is CATDPARTFTEAFF. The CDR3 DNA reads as TGTGCCACCGACCCCGCCCGGACCTTCACTGAAGCTTTCTTT.

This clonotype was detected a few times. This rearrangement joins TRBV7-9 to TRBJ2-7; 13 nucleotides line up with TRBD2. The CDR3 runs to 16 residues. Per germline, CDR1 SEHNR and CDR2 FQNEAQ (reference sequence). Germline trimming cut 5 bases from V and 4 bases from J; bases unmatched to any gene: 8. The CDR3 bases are TGTGCCAGCAGCAATGCTGGGACTAGCGGGAAATACGAGCAGTACTTC. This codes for CASSNAGTSGKYEQYF.

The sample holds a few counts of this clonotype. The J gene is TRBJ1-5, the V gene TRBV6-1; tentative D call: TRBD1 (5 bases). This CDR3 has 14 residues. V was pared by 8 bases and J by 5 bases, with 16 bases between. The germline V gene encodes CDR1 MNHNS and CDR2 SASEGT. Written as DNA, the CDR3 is TGTGCCAGCGGTGCGGGGCCGGCCTATCAGCCCCAGCATTTT. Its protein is CASGAGPAYQPQHF.

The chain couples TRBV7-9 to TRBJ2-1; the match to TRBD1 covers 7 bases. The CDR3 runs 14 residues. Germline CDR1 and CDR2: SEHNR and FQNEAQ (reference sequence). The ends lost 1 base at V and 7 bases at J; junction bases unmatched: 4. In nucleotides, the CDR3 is TGTGCCAGCAGCTTAGAAGACAGGGTGAATGAGCAGTTCTTC. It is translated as CASSLEDRVNEQFF.